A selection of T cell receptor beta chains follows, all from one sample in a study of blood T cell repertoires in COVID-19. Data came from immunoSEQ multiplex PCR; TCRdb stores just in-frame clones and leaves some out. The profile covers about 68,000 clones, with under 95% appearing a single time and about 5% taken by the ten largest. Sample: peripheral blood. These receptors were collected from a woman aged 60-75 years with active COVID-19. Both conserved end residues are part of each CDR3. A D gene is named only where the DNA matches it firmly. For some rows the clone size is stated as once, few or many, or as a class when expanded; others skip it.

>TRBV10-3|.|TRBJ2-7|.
CAISESDSSLYEQYF
TGTGCCATCAGTGAGTCCGATAGCTCGCTCTACGAGCAGTACTTC
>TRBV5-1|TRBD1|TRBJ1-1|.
CASSAGDRVTEAFF
TGCGCCAGCAGCGCGGGGGACAGGGTGACTGAAGCTTTCTTT
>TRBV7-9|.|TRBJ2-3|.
CASSLGQGHRSTDTQYF
TGTGCCAGCAGCCTAGGCCAGGGACACAGAAGCACAGATACGCAGTATTTT
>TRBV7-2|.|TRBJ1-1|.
CASSQNRGAEAFF
TGTGCCAGCAGTCAAAACCGGGGGGCTGAAGCTTTCTTT
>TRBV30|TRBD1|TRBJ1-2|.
CAGPTGASGYTF
TGTGCCGGACCTACAGGGGCTAGCGGCTACACCTTC
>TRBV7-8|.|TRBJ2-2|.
CASSLGVGGRTGELFF
TGTGCCAGCAGCTTAGGCGTCGGGGGTCGAACCGGGGAGCTGTTTTTT
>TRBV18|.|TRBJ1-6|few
CASSSSYNSPLHF
TGTGCCAGCTCTAGCTCCTATAATTCACCCCTCCACTTT
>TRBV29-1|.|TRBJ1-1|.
CSANYVAGRGTEAFF
TGCAGCGCTAATTATGTGGCAGGGCGGGGGACTGAAGCTTTCTTT
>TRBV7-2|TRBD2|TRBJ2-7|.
CASSFGGSSYEQYF
TGTGCCAGCAGCTTTGGCGGGAGCTCCTACGAGCAGTACTTC
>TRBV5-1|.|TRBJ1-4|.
CASSWGATNEKLFF
TGCGCCAGCAGCTGGGGAGCAACTAATGAAAAACTGTTTTTT
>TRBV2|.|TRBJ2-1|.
CASSEERSSYNEQFF
TGTGCCAGCAGTGAAGAGCGGAGCTCCTACAATGAGCAGTTCTTC
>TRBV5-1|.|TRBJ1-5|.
CASSLGTHRNQPQHF
TGCGCCAGCAGCTTGGGCACTCACCGCAATCAGCCCCAGCATTTT
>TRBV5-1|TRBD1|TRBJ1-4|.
CASSLGGQSNEKLFF
TGCGCCAGCAGCTTGGGGGGACAGTCGAATGAAAAACTGTTTTTT
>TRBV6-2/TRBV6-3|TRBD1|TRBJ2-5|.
CASSSGGTGRTQETQYF
TGTGCCAGCAGTTCCGGAGGGACAGGCCGAACTCAAGAGACCCAGTACTTC
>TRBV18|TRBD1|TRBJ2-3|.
CASSPKGASDTQYF
TGTGCCAGCTCACCAAAGGGGGCCTCAGATACGCAGTATTTT
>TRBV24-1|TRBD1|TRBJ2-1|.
CATSDFGTGKNEQFF
TGTGCCACCAGTGATTTCGGGACAGGGAAGAATGAGCAGTTCTTC
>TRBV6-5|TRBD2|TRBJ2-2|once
CASTRLAGRTGELFF
TGTGCCAGCACCAGACTAGCGGGACGGACCGGGGAGCTGTTTTTT
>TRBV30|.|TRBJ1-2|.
CAWTGRYGYTF
TGTGCCTGGACGGGGAGGTATGGCTACACCTTC
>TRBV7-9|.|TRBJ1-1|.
CASSRSGRNTEAFF
TGTGCCAGCAGCAGGAGCGGCAGGAACACTGAAGCTTTCTTT
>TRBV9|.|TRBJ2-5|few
CASSVDRPDRIRIETQYF
TGTGCCAGCAGCGTGGACCGGCCTGACAGGATCCGAATAGAGACCCAGTACTTC
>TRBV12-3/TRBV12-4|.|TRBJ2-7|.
CASRRTGNLEQYF
TGTGCCAGCAGGCGTACAGGGAATCTCGAGCAGTACTTC
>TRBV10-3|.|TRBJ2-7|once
CAISESVGLGPYEQYF
TGTGCCATCAGTGAGTCTGTGGGGCTTGGCCCTTACGAGCAGTACTTC
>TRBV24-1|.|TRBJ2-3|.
CATSDIGRRTDTQYF
TGTGCCACCAGTGATATCGGTAGGAGGACAGATACGCAGTATTTT
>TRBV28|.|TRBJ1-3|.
CASSSTGNSGNTIYF
TGTGCCAGCAGTTCGACGGGTAACTCTGGAAACACCATATATTTT
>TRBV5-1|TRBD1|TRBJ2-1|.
CASKQGQGNYNEQFF
TGCGCCAGCAAACAGGGACAGGGCAACTACAATGAGCAGTTCTTC
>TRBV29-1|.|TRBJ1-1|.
CSSRGGRGANTEAFF
TGCAGCTCCCGGGGAGGGCGAGGGGCGAACACTGAAGCTTTCTTT
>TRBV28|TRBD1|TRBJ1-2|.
CASSSARDRRLGYTF
TGTGCCAGCAGTTCAGCTAGGGACAGGCGGTTGGGCTACACCTTC
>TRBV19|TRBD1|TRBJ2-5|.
CASSTPGQGWETQYF
TGTGCCAGTAGTACCCCCGGACAGGGTTGGGAGACCCAGTACTTC
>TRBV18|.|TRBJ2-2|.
CASSPDFGQGGTGELFF
TGTGCCAGCTCACCAGATTTCGGACAGGGAGGGACCGGGGAGCTGTTTTTT
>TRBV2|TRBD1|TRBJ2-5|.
CASSRRGDRGWYQETQYF
TGTGCCAGCAGTAGGAGAGGGGACAGGGGCTGGTACCAAGAGACCCAGTACTTC
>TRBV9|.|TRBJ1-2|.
CASSLGATNYGYTF
TGTGCCAGCAGCCTGGGGGCAACTAACTATGGCTACACCTTC
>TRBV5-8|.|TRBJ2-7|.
CASRPYHEQYF
TGTGCCAGCAGGCCCTACCACGAGCAGTACTTC
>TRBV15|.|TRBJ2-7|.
CATSRDRDWGSYEQYF
TGTGCCACCAGCAGAGACCGGGACTGGGGCTCCTACGAGCAGTACTTC
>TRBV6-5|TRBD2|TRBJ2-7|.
CASGLAGHYEQYF
TGTGCCAGCGGGCTAGCGGGACACTACGAGCAGTACTTC
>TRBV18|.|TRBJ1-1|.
CASSPNSLNTEAFF
TGTGCCAGCTCACCAAATTCCTTGAACACTGAAGCTTTCTTT
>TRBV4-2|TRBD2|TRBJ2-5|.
CASSQDGAGGGETQYF
TGTGCCAGCAGCCAAGATGGAGCGGGAGGCGGGGAGACCCAGTACTTC
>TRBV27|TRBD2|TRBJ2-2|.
CASSLASGYANTGELFF
TGTGCCAGCAGTTTGGCTAGCGGATACGCGAACACCGGGGAGCTGTTTTTT
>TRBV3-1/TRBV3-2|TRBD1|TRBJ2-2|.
CASMGQGVPNTGELFF
TGTGCCAGCATGGGACAGGGGGTACCGAACACCGGGGAGCTGTTTTTT
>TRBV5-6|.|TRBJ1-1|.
CASSPNLGPTWTEAFF
TGTGCCAGCAGCCCCAACCTGGGCCCTACGTGGACTGAAGCTTTCTTT
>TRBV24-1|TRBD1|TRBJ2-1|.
CATGDRVGNEQFF
TGTGCCACCGGGGACAGGGTGGGGAATGAGCAGTTCTTC
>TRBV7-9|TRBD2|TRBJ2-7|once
CASSLASGSVEQYF
TGTGCCAGCAGCTTAGCCAGCGGGAGTGTCGAGCAGTACTTC
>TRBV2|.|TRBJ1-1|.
CASSSRDTNEAFF
TGTGCCAGCAGTTCCCGGGACACCAATGAAGCTTTCTTT
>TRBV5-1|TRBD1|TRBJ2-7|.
CASRNDRGEQYF
TGCGCCAGCAGGAACGACAGGGGCGAGCAGTACTTC
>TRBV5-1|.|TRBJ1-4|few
CASSLGYGGEKLFF
TGCGCCAGCAGCTTGGGGTACGGAGGGGAAAAACTGTTTTTT
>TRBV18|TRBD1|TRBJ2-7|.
CASSGQGVYEQYF
TGTGCCAGCTCCGGACAGGGGGTATACGAGCAGTACTTC
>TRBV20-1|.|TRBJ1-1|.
CSASLGASIRAFF
TGCAGTGCTAGTTTGGGGGCCTCGATCCGAGCTTTCTTT
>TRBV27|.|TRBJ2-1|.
CASSRGASYNEQFF
TGTGCCAGCTCCCGGGGGGCGTCCTACAATGAGCAGTTCTTC
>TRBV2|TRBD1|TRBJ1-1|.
CASSADRTGGFF
TGTGCCAGCAGTGCGGACAGGACCGGTGGTTTCTTT
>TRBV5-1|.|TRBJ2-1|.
CASSQKGRGVEEQFF
TGCGCCAGCAGTCAAAAAGGCAGGGGGGTAGAAGAGCAGTTCTTC
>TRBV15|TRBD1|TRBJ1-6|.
CATSITGGDSPLHF
TGTGCCACCAGCATAACAGGGGGGGATTCACCCCTCCACTTT
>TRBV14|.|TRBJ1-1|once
CASSRLQGDTEAFF
TGTGCCAGCAGCCGTTTACAGGGCGATACTGAAGCTTTCTTT
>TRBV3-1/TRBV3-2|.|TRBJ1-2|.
CASSSGGVGSGYTF
TGTGCCAGCAGCTCCGGCGGGGTGGGCTCTGGCTACACCTTC
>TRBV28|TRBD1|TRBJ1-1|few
CASSFRDRGATNTEAFF
TGTGCCAGCAGTTTCCGGGACAGGGGCGCTACGAACACTGAAGCTTTCTTT